The rows below give T cell receptor beta chains drawn from one sample of a study of neurological immune-mediated disorders. TCRdb itself ran the 5' RACE reads through MiXCR, one entry per CDR3 protein. The sample has tens of thousands of distinct CDR3 sequences, roughly 3.5% seen once. The sequenced sample consisted of PBMCs. The receptors shown here come from a woman aged 50 to 60 with multiple sclerosis. The CDR3 runs from the conserved cysteine through the conserved F or W. The D gene is left open where the match is weak. Only part of the rows carry a size: once, few, many, or a class if the clone is expanded.

j_call | clone_size | d_call | v_call | cdr3_aa | cdr3_nt
TRBJ2-5 | many | NA | TRBV12-3/TRBV12-4 | CASKSILRQETQYF | TGTGCCAGCAAATCCATTCTGCGTCAAGAGACCCAGTACTTC
TRBJ1-3 | NA | NA | TRBV20-1 | CSARTASSGKNIYF | TGCAGTGCTCGAACGGCCTCATCTGGAAAAAACATATATTTT
TRBJ1-4 | many | NA | TRBV4-1 | CASSPLGGALPFEKLFF | TGCGCCAGCAGCCCCCTAGGAGGGGCGCTCCCCTTTGAAAAACTGTTTTTT
TRBJ2-1 | many | NA | TRBV7-9 | CASSLSGDEQFF | TGTGCCAGCAGCTTATCCGGCGATGAGCAGTTCTTC
TRBJ2-7 | many | TRBD1 | TRBV28 | CASSLRGQGSREQYF | TGTGCCAGCAGTTTAAGGGGACAGGGGTCACGCGAGCAGTACTTC
TRBJ2-7 | many | NA | TRBV3-1 | CASSPTTPGNSYEQYF | TGTGCCAGCAGCCCAACTACCCCGGGAAACTCCTACGAGCAGTACTTC
TRBJ1-1 | many | NA | TRBV20-1 | CSASPHRTNTEAFF | TGCAGTGCTAGCCCCCACAGGACGAACACTGAAGCTTTCTTT
TRBJ2-1 | many | NA | TRBV7-2 | CASSPRGTYNEQFF | TGTGCCAGCAGCCCGCGGGGCACCTACAATGAGCAGTTCTTC
TRBJ2-7 | many | TRBD2 | TRBV9 | CASSGLSGTSNEQYF | TGTGCCAGCAGCGGCCTATCCGGGACTAGCAACGAGCAGTACTTC
TRBJ1-6 | many | NA | TRBV10-2 | CASTAGISYNSPLHF | TGCGCCAGCACCGCAGGGATCTCCTATAATTCACCCCTCCACTTT
TRBJ1-1 | many | NA | TRBV12-3/TRBV12-4 | CASSSYGSRETEAFF | TGTGCCAGCAGCTCGTATGGCAGCCGTGAGACTGAAGCTTTCTTT
TRBJ2-7 | many | NA | TRBV20-1 | CSASKVDSSYEQYF | TGCAGTGCCAGCAAGGTTGACAGCTCCTACGAGCAGTACTTC
TRBJ2-5 | many | NA | TRBV7-9 | CASSPGDLQETQYF | TGTGCCAGCAGCCCGGGGGATCTCCAAGAGACCCAGTACTTC
TRBJ1-1 | many | TRBD1 | TRBV5-1 | CASSWTGSPEAFF | TGCGCCAGCAGCTGGACAGGGAGTCCTGAAGCTTTCTTT
TRBJ2-3 | many | TRBD1 | TRBV20-1 | CSARDRVVDTQYF | TGCAGTGCTAGGGACAGGGTAGTCGATACGCAGTATTTT
TRBJ2-7 | many | NA | TRBV5-1 | CASSLVAGSSYEQYF | TGCGCCAGCAGCTTGGTGGCAGGATCATCCTACGAGCAGTACTTC
TRBJ1-2 | few | NA | TRBV6-1 | CASSETQNYGYTF | TGTGCCAGCAGTGAAACGCAAAACTATGGCTACACCTTC
TRBJ2-6 | many | NA | TRBV20-1 | CSARDLGAGANVLTF | TGCAGTGCTAGAGATCTCGGGGCTGGGGCCAACGTCCTGACTTTC
TRBJ1-5 | many | NA | TRBV12-3/TRBV12-4 | CASSGWGRGVGNQPQHF | TGTGCCAGCAGCGGATGGGGCAGGGGAGTGGGCAATCAGCCCCAGCATTTT
TRBJ1-6 | many | NA | TRBV20-1 | CSAAQRRANNSPLHF | TGCAGTGCTGCTCAGAGACGGGCAAATAATTCACCCCTCCACTTT
TRBJ1-2 | many | NA | TRBV5-1 | CASRPPGAIYGYTF | TGCGCCAGCAGGCCCCCTGGAGCCATCTATGGCTACACCTTC
TRBJ2-3 | many | NA | TRBV20-1 | CSARQTVPDTQYF | TGCAGTGCTAGACAGACCGTGCCAGATACGCAGTATTTT